Below are 3 T cell receptor beta chains sequenced from a single sample in a study of identifying expanded T cells in peripheral blood. TCRdb keeps only in-frame clones here, not all; method: immunoSEQ multiplex PCR. Among 70,000 to 100,000 clones listed, 85% to 90% were seen once. Sequencing was done on a sample of blood. The receptors here all came from a person aged 18 to 75 in good health.

V usage is TRBV27 and J usage is TRBJ2-1; a weak D match, TRBD2 (6 bases). The V and J ends lost 2 bases and 2 bases respectively, with 10 bases between them. Germline CDR1 MNHEY, CDR2 SMNVEV (reference sequence). The CDR3 has 15 residues. CDR3 sequence reads: CASSLGGYAYNEQFF. CDR3 in DNA: TGTGCCAGCAGTTTAGGGGGGTACGCCTACAATGAGCAGTTCTTC.

The chain joins TRBV15 to TRBJ1-5; 7 bases fit TRBD1. V lost 5 bases to trimming and J lost 6 bases; unmatched junction nucleotides: 7. CDR3 length: 14 amino acids. Per the germline V gene, CDR1 is LNHNV and CDR2 is YYDKDF (reference sequence). DNA for the CDR3: TGTGCCACCAGCGCCCGGGACAGAGGTCAGCCCCAGCATTTT. It specifies CATSARDRGQPQHF.

This clone turned up a few times. The chain uses TRBV28 and TRBJ1-6, with D possibly being TRBD1 (5 bases). V lost 2 bases, J lost 10 bases, and 18 bases lay in between. This CDR3 contains 16 residues. CDR1 and CDR2 (germline): MDHEN, SYDVKM. CDR3 in amino acids: CASSLLIGAFESPLHF. The CDR3 DNA sequence: TGTGCCAGCAGTTTACTTATAGGGGCCTTCGAATCACCCCTCCACTTT. The full variable domain, in which reference TRBV28 and TRBJ1-6 provide the parts outside the CDR3, is DVKVTQSSRYLVKRTGEKVFLECVQDMDHENMFWYRQDPGLGLRLIYFSYDVKMKEKGDIPEGYSVSREKKERFSLILESASTNQTSMYLCASSLLIGAFESPLHFGNGTRLTVT.